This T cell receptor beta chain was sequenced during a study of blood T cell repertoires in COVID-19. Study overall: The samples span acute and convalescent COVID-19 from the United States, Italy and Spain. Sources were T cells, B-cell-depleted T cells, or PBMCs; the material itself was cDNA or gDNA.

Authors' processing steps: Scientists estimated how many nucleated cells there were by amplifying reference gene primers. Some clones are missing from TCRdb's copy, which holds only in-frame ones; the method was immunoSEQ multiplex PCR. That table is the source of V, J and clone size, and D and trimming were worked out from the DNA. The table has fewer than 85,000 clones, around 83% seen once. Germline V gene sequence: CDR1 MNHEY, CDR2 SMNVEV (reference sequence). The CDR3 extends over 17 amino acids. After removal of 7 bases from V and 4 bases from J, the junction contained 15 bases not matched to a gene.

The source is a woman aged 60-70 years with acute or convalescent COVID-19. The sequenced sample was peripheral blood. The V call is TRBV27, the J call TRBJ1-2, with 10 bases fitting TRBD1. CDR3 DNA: TGTGCCAGCACTTGGGGACAGGGGAGAAGAGGTAGCTATGGCTACACCTTC. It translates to CASTWGQGRRGSYGYTF.